These T cell receptor beta chains were read from a single sample in a study of CD8 T cells in ankylosing spondylitis. TCRdb reanalysed the 5' RACE reads using MiXCR and keeps one entry per CDR3 protein. Here the sample spans 200,000 to 250,000 distinct CDR3 sequences, about 10% being singletons. The sequenced material came from blood, either unsorted or a sorted T cell fraction (not recorded which). Receptors were obtained from a male donor with ankylosing spondylitis or in good health (not recorded which). Each CDR3 is given with its conserved first and last residue. Fields, in order: clone size, D gene, V gene, J gene, CDR3 DNA, CDR3 protein. A D gene is named only where the DNA matches it firmly. The size entry is marked missing in some rows and otherwise reads once, few, many or a size class.

-,-,TRBV18,TRBJ1-2,TGTGCCAGCTCACCACGGACTTATGGCTACACCTTC,CASSPRTYGYTF
many,-,TRBV11-3,TRBJ1-1,TGTGCCAGCAGTTTACCGGGATCTCATAACACTGAAGCTTTCTTT,CASSLPGSHNTEAFF
many,-,TRBV11-2,TRBJ1-3,TGTGCCAGCAGCTTTGGCTCTGGAAACACCATATATTTT,CASSFGSGNTIYF
many,-,TRBV7-2,TRBJ2-1,TGTGCCAGCAGCTTAGGGGGTCGATCCTACAATGAGCAGTTCTTC,CASSLGGRSYNEQFF
few,TRBD2,TRBV7-6,TRBJ2-7,TGTGCCAGCAGCTTGGAGGGAGCTAGCGGCGGGCAGTACTTC,CASSLEGASGGQYF
many,TRBD1,TRBV2,TRBJ1-1,TGTGCCACCGCGACAGGGGGGAACACTGAAGCTTTCTTT,CATATGGNTEAFF
-,-,TRBV20-1,TRBJ2-3,TGCAGTGTTCGGGGGGCGGGCGGCGCAGATACGCAGTATTTT,CSVRGAGGADTQYF
-,-,TRBV20-1,TRBJ2-3,TGCAGTGCTAGAGATGCACGGGAAACAGATACGCAGTATTTT,CSARDARETDTQYF
many,TRBD2,TRBV29-1,TRBJ2-4,TGCAGCGTTCATAGCGGGGAGGACATTCAGTACTTC,CSVHSGEDIQYF
many,-,TRBV5-1,TRBJ2-7,TGCGCCAGCAGCTTGGGGAAGGGCGAGCAGTACTTC,CASSLGKGEQYF
-,-,TRBV6-1,TRBJ2-6,TGTGCCAGCAGTGAACCGGCTTTAAGCCTCTCTGGGGCCAACGTCCTGACTTTC,CASSEPALSLSGANVLTF
many,TRBD1,TRBV11-1,TRBJ2-3,TGTGCCAGCAGCTTGGACAGGTCCAGCACAGATACGCAGTATTTT,CASSLDRSSTDTQYF
many,-,TRBV11-2,TRBJ2-7,TGTGCCAGCAGCTTAGCAGGGGATGCCTACGAGCAGTACTTC,CASSLAGDAYEQYF
few,-,TRBV6-5,TRBJ2-1,TGTGCCAGCAGTTCCCTGCCTAGCTCCTACAATGAGCAGTTCTTC,CASSSLPSSYNEQFF
many,-,TRBV9,TRBJ2-2,TGTGCCAGCAGCGTATCGGCGGCGAACACCGGGGAGCTGTTTTTT,CASSVSAANTGELFF
few,-,TRBV3-1,TRBJ1-1,TGTGCCAGCAGCCAAGAACCGGCAGACAAAGCTTTCTTT,CASSQEPADKAFF
few,-,TRBV5-1,TRBJ2-3,TGCGCCAGCATCGACGAGAGGGATACGCAGTATTTT,CASIDERDTQYF
many,TRBD2,TRBV5-1,TRBJ2-1,TGCGCCACAACTAGCGGGGGGCCTTACAATGAGCAGTTCTTC,CATTSGGPYNEQFF
many,-,TRBV5-1,TRBJ2-5,TGCGCCAGCAGCTTGGAAACTAGTTTTCAAGAGACCCAGTACTTC,CASSLETSFQETQYF
-,-,TRBV5-1,TRBJ1-4,TGCGCCAGCAGCCCTCGGGTGGGGTGGAGTGAAAAACTGTTTTTT,CASSPRVGWSEKLFF
-,TRBD2,TRBV3-1,TRBJ2-2,TGTGCCAGCAGCTTAGCGGGATTGGAGCTGTTTTTT,CASSLAGLELFF
-,-,TRBV5-8,TRBJ1-1,TGTGCCAGCAGCCGAGGGGATTTGGGCACTGAAGCTTTCTTT,CASSRGDLGTEAFF
few,-,TRBV30,TRBJ2-2,TGTGCCTGGAGGGACACCGACGGGGAGCTGTTTTTT,CAWRDTDGELFF
many,TRBD1,TRBV3-1,TRBJ1-2,TGTGCCAGCAGTCTGGACAGGGGGAACTATGGCTACACCTTC,CASSLDRGNYGYTF
few,-,TRBV7-2,TRBJ2-5,TGTGCCAGCAGCGCCACTGATCGAGTGGCCCAGTACTTC,CASSATDRVAQYF
many,TRBD2,TRBV7-2,TRBJ2-5,TGTGCCAGCAGCTTAGGGACTAGCGGGGACATTCGTGAGACCCAGTACTTC,CASSLGTSGDIRETQYF
many,TRBD1,TRBV24-1,TRBJ1-5,TGTGCCACTGGACAGGGGGAGCAGCCCCAGCATTTT,CATGQGEQPQHF
-,-,TRBV24-1,TRBJ2-1,TGTGCCACCAGTGATTTGCGCGACAGCGCCGTTGAGCAGTTCTTC,CATSDLRDSAVEQFF
few,TRBD1,TRBV18,TRBJ1-6,TGTGCCAGCTCGCCCTCCCGGACAGGGGGCGGGAATTCACCCCTCCACTTT,CASSPSRTGGGNSPLHF
few,TRBD2,TRBV5-1,TRBJ2-3,TGCGCCAGCAGCTTGCAAGCGGGGACTAGCACAGATACGCAGTATTTT,CASSLQAGTSTDTQYF
-,TRBD1,TRBV6-1,TRBJ1-4,TGTGCCAGCAGCCAAGCAGGGGGCAAAGTGGAAAAACTGTTTTTT,CASSQAGGKVEKLFF
many,-,TRBV20-1,TRBJ2-3,TGCAGTGTTTCGAGGGCAGGTTCCACAGATACGCAGTATTTT,CSVSRAGSTDTQYF
many,-,TRBV20-1,TRBJ2-3,TGCAGTGCTAGATCCGTCGTAGTGACAGATACGCAGTATTTT,CSARSVVVTDTQYF
-,TRBD2,TRBV12-3/TRBV12-4,TRBJ2-3,TGTGCCCTCAAAATGGGGAGGGTGGGGTTCCGTGGCACAGATACGCAGTATTTT,CALKMGRVGFRGTDTQYF
-,-,TRBV9,TRBJ2-3,TGTGCCAGCAGAAGCCGACTCGGTAACACAGATACGCAGTATTTT,CASRSRLGNTDTQYF
many,-,TRBV6-1,TRBJ1-3,TGTGCCATCTTGGACATTAGAGGAAACACCATATATTTT,CAILDIRGNTIYF
-,-,TRBV3-1,TRBJ1-1,TGTGCCAGCAGCCAAATCCCCGTGAACACTGAAGCTTTCTTT,CASSQIPVNTEAFF
few,TRBD2,TRBV20-1,TRBJ2-3,TGCAGTGTCGCGGGGACTAGGAGGGATACGCAGTATTTT,CSVAGTRRDTQYF
many,-,TRBV20-1,TRBJ2-3,TGCAGTCCACTTTGGGGACGCAGAGGGAATACGCAGTATTTT,CSPLWGRRGNTQYF
-,-,TRBV5-1,TRBJ2-3,TGCGCCAGCAGCGCGGATCCGGGAGATACGCAGTATTTT,CASSADPGDTQYF
many,TRBD1,TRBV5-1,TRBJ1-1,TGCGCCAGCAGCGGGGGACAGGGCAACACTGAAGCTTTCTTT,CASSGGQGNTEAFF
many,-,TRBV6-5,TRBJ1-4,TGTGCCAGCAGTAACTCTTTCTCCGGGGCGGTGGAAAAACTGTTTTTT,CASSNSFSGAVEKLFF
-,-,TRBV20-1,TRBJ1-5,TGCAGTGCCTCCAAACCAGGGGAACAGCCCCAGCATTTT,CSASKPGEQPQHF
many,TRBD1,TRBV27,TRBJ1-6,TGTGCCAGCAGTAAACAGGGGACGTCCTATAATTCACCCCTCCACTTT,CASSKQGTSYNSPLHF
once,-,TRBV20-1,TRBJ2-2,TGCAGTGCTAGAGCGGGGTCAGGGACCGGGGAGCTGTTTTTT,CSARAGSGTGELFF
-,TRBD2,TRBV2,TRBJ2-3,TGTGCCAGCCGTACTAGCGGAACTCGCACAGATACGCAGTATTTT,CASRTSGTRTDTQYF
-,TRBD1,TRBV20-1,TRBJ2-1,TGCAGTGCTGGCAGGGGGTGGGGTAATGAGCAGTTCTTC,CSAGRGWGNEQFF
many,-,TRBV20-1,TRBJ2-1,TGCAGTGCCCTAGGGTTGCTTGGCTCCTACAATGAGCAGTTCTTC,CSALGLLGSYNEQFF
many,TRBD1,TRBV7-2,TRBJ1-2,TGTGCCAGCAGCTCCCACAGGGGGCTGGGCTACACCTTC,CASSSHRGLGYTF
many,-,TRBV20-1,TRBJ2-1,TGCAGTGCTAGCCGCCGGGCCTCCAATGAGCAGTTCTTC,CSASRRASNEQFF
-,-,TRBV5-1,TRBJ2-1,TGCGCCAGCAGCTTGGACAGGGTGGGGGAAAATGAGCAGTTCTTC,CASSLDRVGENEQFF
-,TRBD1,TRBV28,TRBJ2-5,TGTGCCAGCAGTTTACTCTTGACAGGGGAAATGGAGACCCAGTACTTC,CASSLLLTGEMETQYF
few,-,TRBV7-2,TRBJ2-7,TGTGCCAGCAGCTTAGTGGGGAATAAGGGCGAGCAGTACTTC,CASSLVGNKGEQYF
-,-,TRBV12-3/TRBV12-4,TRBJ2-7,TGTGCCAGCAGTTTCCTTACAGGCTCCTACGAGCAGTACTTC,CASSFLTGSYEQYF